The 14 T cell receptor beta chains below all came from one sample that was sequenced in a study of T cells after yellow fever vaccination. TCRdb passed the 5' RACE reads through MiXCR, listing each CDR3 protein once. This sample carries about 140,000 distinct CDR3 sequences, more than 6.5% of them seen once, and the ten largest clones take about 0.6%. The sample consisted of CD4+ T cells sorted from PBMCs, taken 10 days after the yellow fever booster vaccination. All receptors come from a man aged 30 to 45 who received the YFV17D yellow fever vaccine.

This clonotype was found many times. The V gene is TRBV12-3 or TRBV12-4, the J gene TRBJ2-3; D ambiguous. CDR3 size: 15 residues. Trimming removed 6 bases from V and 6 bases from J, with 19 bases in between. CDR3 in amino acids: CASRKGLAPGDTQYF. The CDR3 bases are TGTGCCAGCAGAAAAGGCCTCGCCCCCGGGGATACGCAGTATTTT.

In this sample, this clonotype turned up many times. This CDR3 is CSAGGVYEQYF. CDR3 coding DNA: TGCAGTGCAGGGGGGGTCTACGAGCAGTACTTC. J is TRBJ2-7 and V is TRBV20-1; tentatively, D is TRBD2 (7 bases). Germline CDR1 and CDR2: DFQATT and SNEGSKA (reference sequence). The CDR3 covers 11 residues. The V end lost 6 bases, the J end lost 3 bases, and 9 bases lay between the germline ends.

This clonotype showed up many times. The chain joins TRBV12-3 or TRBV12-4 to TRBJ2-1; 8 positions match TRBD2. Trimming at V came to 8 bases and at J to 6 bases, leaving 12 bases not matched to a gene. This CDR3 spans 15 amino acids. The CDR3: CASSKSGSSRNEQFF. In DNA form, the CDR3 reads TGTGCCAGCTCAAAAAGCGGGAGTTCGCGCAATGAGCAGTTCTTC.

This clonotype has a handful of counts. This chain uses TRBV12-2 with TRBJ2-7; the table's D call, TRBD2, has no DNA check behind it. TRBV12-2 is annotated as a pseudogene. The CDR3 length is 16 residues. CDR3 DNA: TGTGCAAGTCGCTTTACCGGACTAGCGGGAACATTGGTGCAGTACTTC. It specifies CASRFTGLAGTLVQYF.

This clonotype came up many times. CDR3 amino acids: CASSEGPGQGNRQPQHF. As DNA, the CDR3 is TGTGCCAGCAGTGAAGGACCGGGACAGGGGAATCGGCAGCCCCAGCATTTT. The chain carries TRBV2 and TRBJ1-5; 10 bases map to TRBD1. Germline CDR1 SNHLY, CDR2 FYNNEI. V was clipped by 1 base and J by 7 bases; unmatched bases: 10. There are 17 residues in the CDR3.

The genes are TRBV7-2 and TRBJ2-5, with 8 bases aligning to TRBD2. Germline V gene data show CDR1 as SGHTA and CDR2 as FQGNSA. Unmatched junction bases numbered 17, after V lost 6 bases and J lost 5 bases. This CDR3 is built from 17 residues. The CDR3 DNA sequence: TGTGCCAGCAGAAACTTAGTGGGGCCCGGCGGGGGGGAGACCCAGTACTTC. This gives the protein CASRNLVGPGGGETQYF. The full variable domain, in which reference TRBV7-2 and TRBJ2-5 provide the parts outside the CDR3, is GAGVSQSPSNKVTEKGKDVELRCDPISGHTALYWYRQSLGQGLEFLIYFQGNSAPDKSGLPSDRFSAERTGGSVSTLTIQRTQQEDSAVYLCASRNLVGPGGGETQYFGPGTRLLVL.

This clonotype occurred many times. The chain recombines TRBV20-1 with TRBJ2-1; 8 positions agree with TRBD2. With V trimmed by 2 bases and J by 7 bases, 10 bases remained unmatched. Per the germline V gene, CDR1 is DFQATT and CDR2 is SNEGSKA (reference sequence). The CDR3 extends over 15 amino acids. CDR3 protein: CSARPTSGSRNEQFF. Here the CDR3 DNA reads TGCAGTGCTAGACCCACCAGCGGGAGTAGAAATGAGCAGTTCTTC.

This clonotype has a count of ten or more. The rearrangement links TRBV20-1 to TRBJ1-5; TRBD1 might be the D (5 bases). With 1 base removed from V and 13 bases from J, the gap between germline ends came to 8 bases. Germline loops: CDR1 DFQATT, CDR2 SNEGSKA (reference sequence). This CDR3 is 10 amino acids long. The CDR3 is CSARVDTQHF. The CDR3 DNA reads TGCAGTGCTAGAGTGGACACTCAGCATTTT.

The genes are TRBV20-1 and TRBJ1-1, with a weak D call TRBD1 (5 bases). This CDR3 is built from 14 residues. CDR1 and CDR2 from the germline V gene are DFQATT and SNEGSKA (reference sequence). V was trimmed by 1 base and J by 1 base, leaving 10 bases between them. The CDR3 DNA sequence: TGCAGTGCTAGAGTTCAGGACACGAACACTGAAGCTTTCTTT. Translating it yields CSARVQDTNTEAFF.

This clonotype occurred many times. The V gene is TRBV6-1, the J gene TRBJ2-5; 10 nucleotides align to TRBD2. Trimming removed 8 bases from V and 3 bases from J; junction bases left unmatched: 12. From germline, CDR1 is MNHNS and CDR2 SASEGT. CDR3 size: 16 residues. CDR3 in amino acids: CASAMVASGRKETQYF. Here the CDR3 DNA reads TGTGCCAGCGCGATGGTGGCTAGCGGGAGAAAAGAGACCCAGTACTTC.

This clonotype has a count of ten or more. The J gene is TRBJ2-7, the V gene TRBV2, with a weak D call TRBD2 (6 bases). Germline CDR1 and CDR2: SNHLY and FYNNEI. The CDR3 covers 14 residues. V gave up 9 bases and J gave up 0 bases, with 15 bases separating them. CDR3 loop: CARGGYTASYEQYF. CDR3 coding DNA: TGTGCCAGGGGGGGATACACAGCCTCCTACGAGCAGTACTTC.

There are many counts of this clonotype. The chain links TRBV5-1 to TRBJ2-7; D is possibly TRBD2 (5 bases). CDR1 SGHRS and CDR2 YFSETQ come from the germline V gene. Trimming took 3 bases from V and 6 from J, leaving 13 bases between them. CDR3 length equals 13 residues. CDR3 amino acids: CASSSQTEGEQYF. In DNA form, the CDR3 reads TGCGCCAGCAGCTCTCAGACTGAGGGCGAGCAGTACTTC.

This clonotype has a count of ten or more. The chain uses TRBV6-6 and TRBJ1-1; D remains unclear. Germline-derived CDR1 and CDR2 are MNHNY and SVGAGI (reference sequence). This CDR3 spans 14 amino acids. Trimming pared 0 bases from V and 5 bases from J, leaving 10 bases between. The CDR3 sequence is CASSYSLGGTEAFF. The DNA for the CDR3 is TGTGCCAGCAGTTACTCGCTTGGAGGGACTGAAGCTTTCTTT.

This clonotype was detected many times. This chain uses TRBV5-1 with TRBJ2-5, with 12 bases matching TRBD2. V lost 0 bases, J lost 5 bases, and 5 bases stayed unmatched. The CDR3 length is 16 residues. CDR1 is SGHRS and CDR2 is YFSETQ in the germline V gene. DNA for the CDR3: TGCGCCAGCAGCTTGGAGACTAGCGGGAGATGGGAGACCCAGTACTTC. Protein product: CASSLETSGRWETQYF.